Included here is one T cell receptor beta chain sequence, with context. At one of its ends the junction is not consistent with the germline gene, which may arise from a read error. CDR1 SSHAT and CDR2 FNYEAQ come from the germline V gene (reference sequence). The CDR3 contains 15 residues. This entry comes from a study of CD8 T cells in Susac syndrome. With random hexamers, reverse transcription was performed on about 0.5 to 1 ug of RNA. A single record per CDR3 protein comes from TCRdb applying MiXCR to the immunoSEQ multiplex PCR reads. There are hundreds of thousands of distinct CDR3 sequences in the sample; around 95% occur only once, and about 0.071% lies in the top ten.

Sequenced sample: CD4+ T cells from PBMCs. The chain uses TRBV7-7 and TRBJ2-5; tentatively, D is TRBD1 or TRBD2 (5 bases each). The TCR was taken from a human donor with multiple sclerosis. As DNA, the CDR3 is TGTGCTAGCAGCCCGGGAAGCAGGGTGAGAGAGACCCAGTACTTC. Encoded protein: CASSPGSRVRETQYF.